The 16 T cell receptor beta chains listed next were all sequenced from one sample in a study of shared clonotypes between healthy human individuals (TCRdb year 2020). Libraries came from the immunoSEQ multiplex PCR assay. This is the immuneACCESS table as TCRdb keeps it, with only in-frame sequences that have V and J called. A part of the clones is gone; compared with another copy, unresolved V genes explain less than half, and the rest is unexplained. This sample holds under 2,500,000 clones; approximately 96% were observed only once. The top ten hold roughly 0.13% of the sample. Sequenced material: naive CD4+ T cells sorted from blood. The sample's cell subset or site label, in plain terms: CD45RA+ positively selected. These receptors all stem from a young man in good health.

The chain uses TRBV7-9 and TRBJ1-1, with D unclear. Deletions cut 1 base from V and 0 bases from J, with 9 bases between. This CDR3 comprises 15 residues. Germline CDR1 SEHNR, CDR2 FQNEAQ (reference sequence). The CDR3 DNA reads as TGTGCCAGCAGCTTAGGAGCAGTGATGAACACTGAAGCTTTCTTT. The encoded protein is CASSLGAVMNTEAFF.

J is TRBJ2-3 and V is TRBV27; TRBD2 agrees at 14 bases. This CDR3 comprises 18 residues. In germline, CDR1 is MNHEY, CDR2 SMNVEV (reference sequence). Trimming removed 3 bases from V and 6 bases from J; junction bases left unmatched: 11. CDR3 sequence reads: CASSFAIPTSGRADTQYF. CDR3 bases: TGTGCCAGCAGTTTCGCCATCCCGACTAGCGGGAGGGCCGATACGCAGTATTTT.

V usage is TRBV30 and J usage is TRBJ1-6; no reliable D call. CDR3 length equals 13 residues. V was shortened by 0 bases and J by 8 bases, with 8 bases between the two germline ends. CDR1 GTSNPN and CDR2 SVGIG come from the germline V gene (reference sequence). CDR3 bases: TGTGCCTGGAGTGTTGGAGTGGATTCACCCCTCCACTTT. This codes for CAWSVGVDSPLHF.

The chain joins TRBV5-6 to TRBJ2-2, with 7 bases fitting TRBD2. Per the germline V gene, CDR1 is SGHDT and CDR2 is YYEEEE. The CDR3 has 16 amino acids. Trimming at V came to 1 base and at J to 5 bases, leaving 8 bases not matched to a gene. The CDR3 DNA reads TGTGCCAGCAGCTTGTTACGCGGGGGACCTACCGGGGAGCTGTTTTTT. Translated, it gives CASSLLRGGPTGELFF.

The V and J genes are TRBV6-6 and TRBJ1-2, with TRBD1 matching over 7 bases. The trim removed 2 bases at V and 5 bases at J, leaving 8 bases unmatched. The CDR3 is 15 amino acids. The germline CDR1 and CDR2 sequences are MNHNY and SVGAGI (reference sequence). CDR3 region: CASSYTTGPEYGYTF. CDR3 nucleotides: TGTGCCAGCAGTTACACGACAGGGCCTGAATATGGCTACACCTTC.

Regarding this clone: The identical CDR3 is also encoded by other nucleotide sequences in the sample. This chain links TRBV9 with TRBJ1-1, with D uncertain. The CDR3 has 13 residues. Trimming removed 0 bases at V and 4 bases at J, with 7 bases between. The germline V gene encodes CDR1 SGDLS and CDR2 YYNGEE. DNA for the CDR3: TGTGCCAGCAGCGTAGAGGGAGGCACTGAAGCTTTCTTT. Translating it yields CASSVEGGTEAFF.

V usage is TRBV18 and J usage is TRBJ2-7; 9 nucleotides align to TRBD1. This CDR3 comprises 15 residues. The V segment lost 3 bases and the J segment 5 bases; nucleotides outside the gene matches: 8. CDR1 and CDR2 (germline): KGHSH, LQKENI. This CDR3 reads CASSPGQGTTHEQYF. In DNA form, the CDR3 reads TGTGCCAGCTCACCTGGACAGGGGACCACCCACGAGCAGTACTTC.

The chain couples TRBV6-5 to TRBJ1-6; TRBD1 might be the D (5 bases). Germline assignment: CDR1 MNHEY and CDR2 SVGAGI. The length of the CDR3 is 13 residues. Trimming removed 5 bases at V and 10 bases at J, with 12 bases between. The CDR3 bases are TGTGCCAGCAGTAGGGGCTCTGAATCACCCCTCCACTTT. Translated: CASSRGSESPLHF.

The gene calls are TRBV5-6 and TRBJ1-2, with D hard to call. Per the germline V gene, CDR1 is SGHDT and CDR2 is YYEEEE. Trimming removed 4 bases from V and 2 bases from J, with 12 bases in between. The CDR3 length is 14 residues. CDR3 amino acids: CASSLLTLNYGYTF. The CDR3 DNA follows: TGTGCCAGCAGCCTACTCACTCTCAACTATGGCTACACCTTC.

J is TRBJ1-2 and V is TRBV4-3; 7 bases are shared with TRBD1. Germline assignment: CDR1 LGHNA and CDR2 YSLEER. This CDR3 has 15 amino acids. The ends lost 0 bases at V and 2 bases at J; junction bases unmatched: 3. The CDR3 spells CASSQDRDSNYGYTF. CDR3 DNA: TGCGCCAGCAGCCAAGATCGGGACAGCAACTATGGCTACACCTTC.

The V call is TRBV28, the J call TRBJ1-5; 9 nucleotides align to TRBD1. The CDR3 extends over 19 amino acids. Losses at the gene ends were 5 bases for V and 0 bases for J; bases not matched to a gene: 14. Germline-derived CDR1 and CDR2 are MDHEN and SYDVKM. The CDR3 spells CASSPSGTGTAYSNQPQHF. For the CDR3, the DNA is TGTGCCAGCAGTCCCTCCGGGACAGGGACCGCTTATAGCAATCAGCCCCAGCATTTT.

This chain joins TRBV29-1 and TRBJ2-1; D might be TRBD2 (7 bases). This CDR3 has 13 residues. V lost 7 bases, J lost 4 bases, and 14 bases lay in between. Germline-derived CDR1 and CDR2 are SQVTM and ANQGSEA. The DNA for the CDR3 is TGCAGCGGGAGCGGGGACATATACAATGAGCAGTTCTTC. It yields the protein CSGSGDIYNEQFF.

V is TRBV29-1 and J is TRBJ2-3, with D possibly matching TRBD2 (6 bases). Germline CDR1 SQVTM, CDR2 ANQGSEA. This CDR3 has 13 residues. Trimming took 2 bases from V and 4 from J, leaving 10 bases between them. CDR3 DNA: TGCAGCGTTGAAATCGGGAGCGCAGATACGCAGTATTTT. Translation gives CSVEIGSADTQYF.

This clone was picked up one time. Lacking the conserved final phenylalanine or tryptophan, this CDR3 likely reflects a read error. The limits of the CDR3 on the DNA are not certain, so only TCRdb's listed CDR3 is given. The V and J genes are TRBV28 and TRBJ2-7; the table gives TRBD1 as D, unverified against the DNA. From germline, CDR1 is MDHEN and CDR2 SYDVKM. The CDR3 numbers 11 amino acids, ends counted. The CDR3 loop is CASSSARGLSL.

The rearrangement uses TRBV11-1 and TRBJ2-3; 8 nucleotides align to TRBD2. Unmatched junction bases numbered 12, after V lost 3 bases and J lost 4 bases. Germline values: CDR1 SGHAT, CDR2 FQDESV (reference sequence). The CDR3 loop spans 17 amino acids. CDR3 sequence reads: CASSLGRGKRGSDTQYF. CDR3 in DNA: TGTGCCAGCAGCTTGGGCCGCGGGAAGCGGGGGTCAGATACGCAGTATTTT. Full variable domain (rest looked up from reference TRBV11-1 and TRBJ2-3): EAEVAQSPRYKITEKSQAVAFWCDPISGHATLYWYRQILGQGPELLVQFQDESVVDDSQLPKDRFSAERLKGVDSTLKIQPAELGDSAMYLCASSLGRGKRGSDTQYFGPGTRLTVL.

The chain carries TRBV11-2 and TRBJ2-7; 9 nucleotides agree with TRBD1. Per germline, CDR1 SGHAT and CDR2 FQNNGV. This CDR3 spans 15 amino acids. V lost 3 bases to trimming and J lost 6 bases; unmatched junction nucleotides: 9. The CDR3 protein is CASSLDTLTGGEQYF. The CDR3 DNA sequence: TGTGCCAGCAGCTTGGATACCCTGACAGGGGGCGAGCAGTACTTC.